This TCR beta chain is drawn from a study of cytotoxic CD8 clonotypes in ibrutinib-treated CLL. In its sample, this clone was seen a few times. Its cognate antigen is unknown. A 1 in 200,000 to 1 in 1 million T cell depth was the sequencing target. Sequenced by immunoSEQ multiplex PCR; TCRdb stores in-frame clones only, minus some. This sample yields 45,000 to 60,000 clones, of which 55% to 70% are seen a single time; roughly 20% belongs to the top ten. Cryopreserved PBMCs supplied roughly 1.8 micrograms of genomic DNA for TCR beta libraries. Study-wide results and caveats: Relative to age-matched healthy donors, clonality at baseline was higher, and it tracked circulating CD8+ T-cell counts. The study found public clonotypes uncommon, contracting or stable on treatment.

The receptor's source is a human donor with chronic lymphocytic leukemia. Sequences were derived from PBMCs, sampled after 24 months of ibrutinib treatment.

The CDR3 sequence: CASTVGYEQYF. Written as DNA, the CDR3 is TGTGCCAGCACCGTTGGGTACGAGCAGTACTTC. The rearrangement uses TRBV6-1 and TRBJ2-7; D not certain. CDR1 is MNHNS and CDR2 is SASEGT in the germline V gene. The CDR3 has 11 amino acids. The germline V and J ends were trimmed by 7 bases and 4 bases, with 8 bases remaining between them.